The rows below give T cell receptor beta chains drawn from one sample of a study of cytomegalovirus exposure and HLA in healthy donors. TCRdb's table, derived via immunoSEQ multiplex PCR, lists solely in-frame clones and lacks some. Of about 160,000 clones in the sample, roughly 91% were seen once. Specimen: PBMCs. Receptors were obtained from a woman under 30 in good health and CMV-seropositive. Both conserved end residues are part of each CDR3. D genes are given only for firm matches. Not all rows give a size; the values are once, few, many and, for expanded clones, a class.

V gene	D gene	clone size	J gene	CDR3 DNA	CDR3 protein
TRBV7-2	.	.	TRBJ1-1	TGTGCCAGCAGCTTAGCGTACGGGGGTGGGACTGAAGCTTTCTTT	CASSLAYGGGTEAFF
TRBV18	TRBD2	.	TRBJ2-7	TGTGCCAGCTCCCCCCGCGGAGCGGGAGGGCCCCACGAGCAGTACTTC	CASSPRGAGGPHEQYF
TRBV6-5	TRBD2	.	TRBJ2-1	TGTGCCAGCAGTTACTCCGTAGCGGGAGACAATGAGCAGTTCTTC	CASSYSVAGDNEQFF
TRBV7-8	.	once	TRBJ2-7	TGTGCCAGCAGCTTCGACAGCTCCTACGAGCAGTACTTC	CASSFDSSYEQYF
TRBV29-1	.	.	TRBJ1-1	TGCAGCTCCCTCCAGGGTGCGAACACTGAAGCTTTCTTT	CSSLQGANTEAFF
TRBV5-1	.	.	TRBJ2-1	TGCGCCAGCAGCTTGGACCGGGTGGTAGTCAATGAGCAGTTCTTC	CASSLDRVVVNEQFF
TRBV11-1	.	.	TRBJ1-1	TGTGCCAGCAGCTTTGAAACTGGGAACACTGAAGCTTTCTTT	CASSFETGNTEAFF
TRBV5-6	TRBD1	.	TRBJ1-2	TGTGCCAGCAGCTTACAGGGGATAGTCTATGGCTACACCTTC	CASSLQGIVYGYTF
TRBV10-2	.	.	TRBJ1-1	TGCGCCAGCAGTGATCGGGGGGTCACTGAAGCTTTCTTT	CASSDRGVTEAFF
TRBV2	.	.	TRBJ2-5	TGTGCCAGCAGTTCTGACAACCAAGAGACCCAGTACTTC	CASSSDNQETQYF
TRBV11-3	TRBD2	.	TRBJ2-4	TGTGCCAGCAGCTTGAGTCTAGCGGGAGGGGATGCGTACTTC	CASSLSLAGGDAYF
TRBV5-1	.	once	TRBJ2-1	TGCGCCAGCAGCTCGACACGGGAGAGCCTGTACAATGAGCAGTTCTTC	CASSSTRESLYNEQFF
TRBV5-4	TRBD2	.	TRBJ2-3	TGTGCCAGCAGCCTAGGACTAGCGGGAGTTATAGATACGCAGTATTTT	CASSLGLAGVIDTQYF
TRBV18	TRBD1	.	TRBJ2-1	TGTGCCAGCTCACCGGGGACAGGGGTTTCCTACAATGAGCAGTTCTTC	CASSPGTGVSYNEQFF
TRBV15	TRBD1	.	TRBJ2-3	TGTGCCACCAGCAGGGACAGGGGCGGACTGCAGTATTTT	CATSRDRGGLQYF
TRBV4-3	.	.	TRBJ2-7	TGCGCCAGCAGCCAAGATCTGGTGTTCGGCAGGGAAACCTACGAGCAGTACTTC	CASSQDLVFGRETYEQYF
TRBV7-9	TRBD1	.	TRBJ2-1	TGTGCCAGCAGCCAGGGACAGTACAATGAGCAGTTCTTC	CASSQGQYNEQFF
TRBV27	TRBD1	.	TRBJ1-2	TGTGCCAGCAGTTTTTCACCGCCGGACAGGGGCTACACCTTC	CASSFSPPDRGYTF
TRBV4-2	TRBD2	.	TRBJ2-7	TGTGCCAGCAGCCCCAAAACTAGCGGGGACTCCTACGAGCAGTACTTC	CASSPKTSGDSYEQYF
TRBV11-3	TRBD1	.	TRBJ1-1	TGTGCCAGCAGCGGGCGACAGGGGGCGAACACTGAAGCTTTCTTT	CASSGRQGANTEAFF
TRBV18	.	.	TRBJ1-2	TGTGCCAGCTCACCGTCCCAGTCCCTTACTAACTATGGCTACACCTTC	CASSPSQSLTNYGYTF
TRBV6-5	.	.	TRBJ2-2	TGTGCCAGCAGTTACTCTCGGCGGCTGAACACCGGGGAGCTGTTTTTT	CASSYSRRLNTGELFF
TRBV6-1	TRBD1	once	TRBJ2-7	TGTGCCAGCAGTGCCCGGACAGGGGCCCGTTACGAGCAGTACTTC	CASSARTGARYEQYF
TRBV7-9	TRBD1	.	TRBJ1-2	TGTGCCAGCAGCTTCGGAGGGGGCATGGATGGCTACACCTTC	CASSFGGGMDGYTF
TRBV28	.	.	TRBJ1-2	TGTGCCAGCAGTCCTCCCGTACAGGGTATGAATGGCTACACCTTC	CASSPPVQGMNGYTF
TRBV6-4	.	.	TRBJ1-1	TGTGCCAGCAGCCTAGACCTCCCGAATGCTGAAGCTTTCTTT	CASSLDLPNAEAFF
TRBV4-1	.	few	TRBJ1-2	TGCGCCAGCAGCCCAGCGGCCTCCCTAGGTGATGGCTACACCTTC	CASSPAASLGDGYTF
TRBV10-3	TRBD2	.	TRBJ2-1	TGTGCCATCAGTGTAAGGGCCGGTAGCGGCGGGGGTGAGCAGTTCTTC	CAISVRAGSGGGEQFF
TRBV6-1	TRBD2	.	TRBJ2-1	TGTGCCAGCAGTCTTATTAGCGGGGGTGGTGATGAGCAGTTCTTC	CASSLISGGGDEQFF
TRBV27	.	.	TRBJ1-4	TGTGCCAGCAGTTTATCGGCAACCAGGGGAGAGGGTAATGAAAAACTGTTTTTT	CASSLSATRGEGNEKLFF
TRBV18	TRBD1	.	TRBJ1-3	TGTGCCAGCTCACCAACGGAACAGGGGAGGAACACCATATATTTT	CASSPTEQGRNTIYF
TRBV9	.	.	TRBJ2-3	TGTGCCAGCAGCGTGTCCGGGGGACTTAGGGATACGCAGTATTTT	CASSVSGGLRDTQYF
TRBV30	TRBD2	.	TRBJ2-3	TGTGCCTGGAGTCCTAGCGGGAGGCCGACAGATACGCAGTATTTT	CAWSPSGRPTDTQYF
TRBV5-1	TRBD1	.	TRBJ1-1	TGCGCCAGCAGCCCACGGACAGGGAACATGAACACTGAAGCTTTCTTT	CASSPRTGNMNTEAFF
TRBV27	.	once	TRBJ1-2	TGTGCCAGCAGTCTACAGGGTAGCAGGAGCTACACCTTC	CASSLQGSRSYTF
TRBV9	TRBD1	.	TRBJ2-5	TGTGCCAGCAGCCGACAGACAGGGGCGTTCAACTTCCAAGAGACCCAGTACTTC	CASSRQTGAFNFQETQYF
TRBV18	.	.	TRBJ1-1	TGTGCCAGCTCACTTGGATCCGGGACTGAAGCTTTCTTT	CASSLGSGTEAFF
TRBV30	.	.	TRBJ2-5	TGTGCCTGGACGACATCGCTCCGGGAGACCCAGTACTTC	CAWTTSLRETQYF
TRBV28	.	.	TRBJ2-2	TGTGCCGGGCGACAGAACACCGGGGAGCTGTTTTTT	CAGRQNTGELFF
TRBV12-5	TRBD1	.	TRBJ1-2	TGTGCTAGCTCCCGCTCCGGACAGGGGGGCCATGGCTACACCTTC	CASSRSGQGGHGYTF
TRBV30	TRBD1	few	TRBJ1-5	TGTGCCTGGAGCCTAATGCAACGGGACAGCGGCAATCAGCCCCAGCATTTT	CAWSLMQRDSGNQPQHF
TRBV5-1	.	.	TRBJ2-7	TGCGCCAGCAGCTTGGGGGGCAGTGAAGCCTACGAGCAGTACTTC	CASSLGGSEAYEQYF
TRBV29-1	.	.	TRBJ2-7	TGCAGCGTCCGGGTGGACGAGCAGTACTTC	CSVRVDEQYF
TRBV30	TRBD2	.	TRBJ2-2	TGTGCCTGGAAGAAGACTAGCGGGAGGGCCTCGGAGGCCGGGGAGCTGTTTTTT	CAWKKTSGRASEAGELFF
TRBV7-3	TRBD2	.	TRBJ2-3	TGTGCCAGCAGCTCGGGACTAGCGGAGGCAGATACGCAGTATTTT	CASSSGLAEADTQYF
TRBV5-1	.	.	TRBJ2-7	TGCGCCAGCAGCTTGACATTGCAGGTTGGCTCCTACGAGCAGTACTTC	CASSLTLQVGSYEQYF
TRBV9	.	.	TRBJ2-3	TGTGCCAGCAGCGTAGCTTTACAGAATACGCAGTATTTT	CASSVALQNTQYF
TRBV27	.	.	TRBJ2-7	TGTGCCAGCAGTTTCGGAGTCAGCGACGAGCAGTACTTC	CASSFGVSDEQYF
TRBV7-2	TRBD2	.	TRBJ2-1	TGTGCCAGCAGCTTAGGAGCGGGAGGGCACTGGAATGAGCAGTTCTTC	CASSLGAGGHWNEQFF
TRBV4-1	.	.	TRBJ1-1	TGCGCCAGCAGCCACTCAGGGCGACGGAACACTGAAGCTTTCTTT	CASSHSGRRNTEAFF
TRBV28	TRBD1	.	TRBJ1-1	TGTGCCAGCAGACAGGGACAGGGGGAGCCTGAAGCTTTCTTT	CASRQGQGEPEAFF
TRBV4-3	.	.	TRBJ2-4	TGCGCCAGCAGCCGATACAAGGTCGGGGCCAAAAACATTCAGTACTTC	CASSRYKVGAKNIQYF